Listed here is a single T cell receptor beta chain. The data originate from a study of blood T cell repertoires in COVID-19. From germline, CDR1 is SNHLY and CDR2 FYNNEI. This CDR3 region has 12 residues. With 7 bases removed from V and 4 bases from J, the gap between germline ends came to 9 bases. Assay: immunoSEQ multiplex PCR; the TCRdb copy retains only in-frame clones and omits some. The sample yields approximately 490,000 clones, roughly nine tenths seen once. Participants reported their clinical history, and cohort assignment relied on those reports. Sample: PBMCs or T cells enriched from blood (not recorded which). The sequence came from a woman aged 55-70 years who had recovered from COVID-19. The rearrangement uses TRBV2 and TRBJ2-3, with a weak D call TRBD2 (7 bases). The CDR3 sequence is CASKGGADTQYF. CDR3 DNA: TGTGCCAGCAAGGGGGGGGCAGATACGCAGTATTTT.